This TCR beta chain was profiled in a study of T cell changes during pregnancy in multiple sclerosis. The protocol was immunoSEQ multiplex PCR, while the TCRdb copy is restricted to in-frame clones and leaves out a portion. The sample includes tens of thousands of clones, 75% to 95% seen only once; the top ten take around 0.75%. This clone was observed a handful of times. The germline V gene has CDR1 MGHDK and CDR2 SYGVNS. The germline V and J ends were trimmed by 7 bases and 7 bases, with 10 bases remaining between them. There are 12 residues in the CDR3. This receptor was taken from a female donor in good health, enrolled as a control in a pregnancy study. The sample here was peripheral blood, taken in the third trimester of pregnancy. This rearrangement joins TRBV25-1 to TRBJ2-2; tentatively, D is TRBD2 (5 bases). The CDR3 DNA is TGTGCCAGCACCCGGGATGTCGGGGAGCTGTTTTTT. It yields the protein CASTRDVGELFF.